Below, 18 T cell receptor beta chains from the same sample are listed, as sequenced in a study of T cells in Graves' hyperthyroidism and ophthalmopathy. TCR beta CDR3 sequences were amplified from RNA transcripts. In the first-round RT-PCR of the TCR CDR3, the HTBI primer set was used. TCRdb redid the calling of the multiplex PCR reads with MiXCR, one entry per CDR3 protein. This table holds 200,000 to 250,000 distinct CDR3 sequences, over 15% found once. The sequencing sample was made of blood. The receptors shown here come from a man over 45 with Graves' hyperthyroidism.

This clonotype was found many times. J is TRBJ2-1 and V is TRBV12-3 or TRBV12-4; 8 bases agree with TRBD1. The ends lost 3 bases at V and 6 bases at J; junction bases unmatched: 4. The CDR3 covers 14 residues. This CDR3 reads CASSFQGAGNEQFF. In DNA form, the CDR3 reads TGTGCCAGCAGTTTTCAGGGGGCGGGCAATGAGCAGTTCTTC.

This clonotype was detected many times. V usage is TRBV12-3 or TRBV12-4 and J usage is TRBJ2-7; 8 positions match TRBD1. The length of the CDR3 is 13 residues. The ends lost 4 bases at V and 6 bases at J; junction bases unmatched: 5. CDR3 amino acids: CASSSGTGGEQYF. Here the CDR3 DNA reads TGTGCCAGCAGTTCCGGGACAGGAGGCGAGCAGTACTTC.

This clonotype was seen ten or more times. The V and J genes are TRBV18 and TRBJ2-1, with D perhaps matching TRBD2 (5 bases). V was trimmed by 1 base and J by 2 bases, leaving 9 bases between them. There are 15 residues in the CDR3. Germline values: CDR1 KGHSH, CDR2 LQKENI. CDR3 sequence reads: CASSPLETTYNEQFF. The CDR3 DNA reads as TGTGCCAGCTCACCACTTGAGACTACCTACAATGAGCAGTTCTTC.

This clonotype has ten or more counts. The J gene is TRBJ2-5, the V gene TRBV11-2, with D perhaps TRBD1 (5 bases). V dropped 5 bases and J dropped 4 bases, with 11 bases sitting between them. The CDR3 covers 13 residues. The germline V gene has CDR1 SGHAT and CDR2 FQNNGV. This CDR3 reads CASSPRVVETQYF. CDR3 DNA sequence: TGTGCCAGCAGCCCCAGGGTCGTAGAGACCCAGTACTTC.

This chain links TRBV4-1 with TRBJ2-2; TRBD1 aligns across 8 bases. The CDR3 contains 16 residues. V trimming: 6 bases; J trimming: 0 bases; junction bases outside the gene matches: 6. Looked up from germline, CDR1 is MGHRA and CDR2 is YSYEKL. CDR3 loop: CASRTGAGPNTGELFF. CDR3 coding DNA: TGCGCCAGCAGGACAGGGGCCGGCCCGAACACCGGGGAGCTGTTTTTT.

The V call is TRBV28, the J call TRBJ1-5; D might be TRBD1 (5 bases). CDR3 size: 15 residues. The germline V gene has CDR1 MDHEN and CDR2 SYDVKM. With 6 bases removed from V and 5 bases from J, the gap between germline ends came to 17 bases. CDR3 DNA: TGTGCCAGCAGCCCCACTGGCAGGGAGGATCAGCCCCAGCATTTT. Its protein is CASSPTGREDQPQHF.

CDR3 sequence: CASGRGGNQPQHF. CDR3 nucleotides: TGTGCCAGCGGAAGGGGCGGCAATCAGCCCCAGCATTTT. The chain uses TRBV6-1 and TRBJ1-5, with D possibly being TRBD1 (5 bases). Trimming removed 8 bases at V and 2 bases at J, with 10 bases between. Per the germline V gene, CDR1 is MNHNS and CDR2 is SASEGT. This CDR3 spans 13 amino acids.

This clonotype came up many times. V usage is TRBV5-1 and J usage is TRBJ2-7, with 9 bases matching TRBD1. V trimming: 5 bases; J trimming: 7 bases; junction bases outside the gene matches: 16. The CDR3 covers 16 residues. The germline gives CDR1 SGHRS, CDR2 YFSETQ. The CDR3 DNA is TGCGCCAGCAGATCTACGAGGGGACAGGGAACGGGGGAGCAGTACTTC. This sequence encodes CASRSTRGQGTGEQYF.

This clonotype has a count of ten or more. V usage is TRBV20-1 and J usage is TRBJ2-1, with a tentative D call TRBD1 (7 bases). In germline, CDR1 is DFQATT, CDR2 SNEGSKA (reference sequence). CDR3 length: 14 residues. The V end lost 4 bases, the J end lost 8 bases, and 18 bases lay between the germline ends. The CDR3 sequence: CSATGGRIRDEQFF. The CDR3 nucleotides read TGCAGTGCTACAGGGGGGCGAATCCGGGATGAGCAGTTCTTC.

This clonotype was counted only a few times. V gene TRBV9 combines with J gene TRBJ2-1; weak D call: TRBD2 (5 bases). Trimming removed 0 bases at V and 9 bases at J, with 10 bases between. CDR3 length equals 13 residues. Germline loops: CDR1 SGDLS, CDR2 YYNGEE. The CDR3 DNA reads TGTGCCAGCAGCGTAGCTAGCTCCCCTGAGCAGTTCTTC. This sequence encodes CASSVASSPEQFF.

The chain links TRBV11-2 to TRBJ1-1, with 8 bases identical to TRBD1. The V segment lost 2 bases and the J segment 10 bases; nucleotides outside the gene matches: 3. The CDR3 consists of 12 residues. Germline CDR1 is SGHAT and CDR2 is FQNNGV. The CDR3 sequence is CASSLQGARAFF. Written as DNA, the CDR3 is TGTGCCAGCAGCTTACAGGGGGCGAGAGCTTTCTTT.

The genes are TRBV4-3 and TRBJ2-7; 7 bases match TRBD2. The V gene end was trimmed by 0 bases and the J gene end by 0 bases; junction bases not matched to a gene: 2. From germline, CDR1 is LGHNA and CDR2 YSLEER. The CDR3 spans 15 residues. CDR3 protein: CASSQDIAGSYEQYF. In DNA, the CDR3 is TGCGCCAGCAGCCAAGACATAGCGGGCTCCTACGAGCAGTACTTC.

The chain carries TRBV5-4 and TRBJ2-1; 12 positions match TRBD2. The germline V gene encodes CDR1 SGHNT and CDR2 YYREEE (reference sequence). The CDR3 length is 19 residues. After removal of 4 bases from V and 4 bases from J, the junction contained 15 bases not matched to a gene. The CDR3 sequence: CASSVARVWTSGKYNEQFF. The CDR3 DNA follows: TGTGCCAGCAGCGTAGCCCGTGTCTGGACTAGCGGGAAATACAATGAGCAGTTCTTC. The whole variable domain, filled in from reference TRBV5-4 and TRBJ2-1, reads ETGVTQSPTHLIKTRGQQVTLRCSSQSGHNTVSWYQQALGQGPQFIFQYYREEENGRGNFPPRFSGLQFPNYSSELNVNALELDDSALYLCASSVARVWTSGKYNEQFFGPGTRLTVL.

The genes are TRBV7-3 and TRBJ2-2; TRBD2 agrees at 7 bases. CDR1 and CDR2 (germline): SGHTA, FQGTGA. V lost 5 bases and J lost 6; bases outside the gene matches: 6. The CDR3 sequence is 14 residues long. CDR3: CASSITGLAGELFF. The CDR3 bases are TGTGCCAGCAGCATCACCGGACTAGCCGGGGAGCTGTTTTTT.

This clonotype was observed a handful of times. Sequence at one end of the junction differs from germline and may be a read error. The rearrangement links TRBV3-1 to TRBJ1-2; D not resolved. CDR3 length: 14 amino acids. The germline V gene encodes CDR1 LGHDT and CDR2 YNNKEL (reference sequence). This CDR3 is CASSRSETNYDYTF. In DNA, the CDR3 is TGTGCCAGCAGTCGCAGCGAAACTAACTATGACTACACCTTC. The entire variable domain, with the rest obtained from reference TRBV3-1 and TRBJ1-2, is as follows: DTAVSQTPKYLVTQMGNDKSIKCEQNLGHDTMYWYKQDSKKFLKIMFSYNNKELIINETVPNRFSPKSPDKAHLNLHINSLELGDSAVYFCASSRSETNYDYTFGSGTRLTVV.

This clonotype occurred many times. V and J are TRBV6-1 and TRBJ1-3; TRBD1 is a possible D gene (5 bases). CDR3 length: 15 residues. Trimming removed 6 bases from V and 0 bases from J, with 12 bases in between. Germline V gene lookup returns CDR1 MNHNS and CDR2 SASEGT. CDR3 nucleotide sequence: TGTGCCAGCAGGGAGGGACGGTACTCTGGAAACACCATATATTTT. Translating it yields CASREGRYSGNTIYF.

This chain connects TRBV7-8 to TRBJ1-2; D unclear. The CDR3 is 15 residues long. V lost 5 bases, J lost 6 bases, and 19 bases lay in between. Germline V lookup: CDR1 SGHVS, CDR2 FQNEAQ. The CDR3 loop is CASSTRSPKSHGYTF. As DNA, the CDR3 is TGTGCCAGCAGCACCCGATCACCTAAATCGCATGGCTACACCTTC.

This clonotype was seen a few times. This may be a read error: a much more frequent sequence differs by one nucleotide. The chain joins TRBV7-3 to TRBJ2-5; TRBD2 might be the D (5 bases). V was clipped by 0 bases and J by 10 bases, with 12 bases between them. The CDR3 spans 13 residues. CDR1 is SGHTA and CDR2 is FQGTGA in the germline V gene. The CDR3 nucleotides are TGTGCCAGCAGCTTAACCGCGGGCTCCTTCCAGTACTTC. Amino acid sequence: CASSLTAGSFQYF.